A selection of T cell receptor beta chains follows, all from one sample in a study of T cells after posttransplantation cyclophosphamide. Here immunoSEQ multiplex PCR was the method, and the copy in TCRdb shows in-frame clones only, minus some. There are under 25,000 clones in the sample, none observed a single time. Sequenced here: PBMCs, sampled after allogeneic stem cell transplant with posttransplant cyclophosphamide. The receptor set was obtained from a male patient in his late teens or twenties who received an allogeneic stem cell transplant from a related donor, was CMV-positive, and had no GVHD. Part of the T cells may come from the graft donor. CDR3s include the opening cysteine and the closing phenylalanine or tryptophan. D genes are given only for firm matches. The size field reads once, few or many counts, or a class when the clone is expanded.

TRBJ2-2,TRBV27,TRBD2,many,CASSPGLAGAGELFF,TGTGCCAGCAGCCCAGGACTAGCGGGAGCCGGGGAGCTGTTTTTT
TRBJ2-7,TRBV4-3,-,many,CASSQVYEGGAYEQYF,TGCGCCAGCAGCCAAGTTTATGAAGGGGGAGCCTACGAGCAGTACTTC
TRBJ1-1,TRBV7-9,-,many,CASSRGDLNTEAFF,TGTGCCAGCAGCCGGGGAGACTTGAACACTGAAGCTTTCTTT
TRBJ1-1,TRBV29-1,TRBD1,many,CSVIQGWAFF,TGCAGCGTAATACAGGGGTGGGCTTTCTTT
TRBJ1-5,TRBV28,TRBD1,many,CASRTRGRNQPQHF,TGTGCCAGCAGAACGAGGGGGCGGAATCAGCCCCAGCATTTT
TRBJ1-2,TRBV6-5,-,many,CASKTGYGYTF,TGTGCCAGCAAAACAGGCTATGGCTACACCTTC
TRBJ2-1,TRBV2,-,many,CASTFSGEQFF,TGTGCCAGCACCTTTAGCGGTGAGCAGTTCTTC
TRBJ2-2,TRBV7-2,TRBD2,many,CASSLAGASTGELFF,TGTGCCAGCAGTTTAGCGGGAGCTAGCACCGGGGAGCTGTTTTTT
TRBJ2-4,TRBV5-1,-,many,CASSLTTGMLAKNIQYF,TGCGCCAGCAGCTTAACAACAGGGATGCTAGCCAAAAACATTCAGTACTTC
TRBJ1-2,TRBV9,-,many,CASSVGKGGNYGYTF,TGTGCCAGCAGCGTAGGGAAGGGGGGGAACTATGGCTACACCTTC
TRBJ2-1,TRBV7-2,TRBD2,many,CASSLRPGGPYNEQFF,TGTGCCAGCAGCTTAAGGCCGGGGGGGCCTTACAATGAGCAGTTCTTC
TRBJ1-5,TRBV23-1,-,many,CASSSQGSSNQPQHF,TGCGCCAGCAGTAGCCAGGGGTCTAGCAATCAGCCCCAGCATTTT
TRBJ2-1,TRBV18,-,many,CASSETGGSYNEQFF,TGTGCCAGCTCAGAGACTGGGGGGTCCTACAATGAGCAGTTCTTC
TRBJ1-1,TRBV15,-,many,CATSRFLSVEAFF,TGTGCCACCAGCAGATTTTTATCGGTTGAAGCTTTCTTT
TRBJ2-2,TRBV18,TRBD2,many,CASSPRSGGANTGELFF,TGTGCCAGCTCACCACGAAGCGGGGGGGCGAACACCGGGGAGCTGTTTTTT
TRBJ2-3,TRBV18,TRBD2,many,CASSPPRGGTDTQYF,TGTGCCAGCTCACCACCTCGCGGGGGAACAGATACGCAGTATTTT
TRBJ2-1,TRBV11-2,-,many,CASSSRLERAYNEQFF,TGTGCCAGCAGCTCCCGACTAGAGAGAGCCTACAATGAGCAGTTCTTC
TRBJ2-2,TRBV30,-,few,CAWRNRAGELFF,TGTGCCTGGAGGAACCGAGCCGGGGAGCTGTTTTTT
TRBJ2-3,TRBV4-1,TRBD2,many,CASSQDGVAGVLDTQYF,TGCGCCAGCAGCCAAGATGGGGTAGCGGGGGTCTTAGATACGCAGTATTTT
TRBJ2-1,TRBV9,-,many,CASSPSTFYNEQFF,TGTGCCAGCAGCCCCTCCACTTTCTACAATGAGCAGTTCTTC
TRBJ2-7,TRBV5-5,TRBD1,many,CASSLAWTGAAYEQYF,TGTGCCAGCAGCTTGGCCTGGACAGGGGCGGCCTACGAGCAGTACTTC
TRBJ2-2,TRBV11-3,-,many,CASSSWTGTGELFF,TGTGCCAGCAGCTCCTGGACGGGAACCGGGGAGCTGTTTTTT
TRBJ2-7,TRBV6-1,TRBD1,many,CASGQGAHEQYF,TGTGCCAGTGGACAGGGGGCTCACGAGCAGTACTTC
TRBJ2-3,TRBV4-1,-,many,CASSQAGIRDTQYF,TGCGCCAGCAGCCAAGCGGGAATAAGGGATACGCAGTATTTT
TRBJ2-3,TRBV5-1,TRBD1,few,CASSLISGGGYTQYF,TGCGCCAGCAGCTTGATTTCAGGGGGCGGATATACGCAGTATTTT
TRBJ1-1,TRBV15,-,many,CATSRDTGTEAFF,TGTGCCACCAGCAGAGACACCGGGACTGAAGCTTTCTTT
TRBJ1-2,TRBV30,-,many,CAWSFRRGPNYGYTF,TGTGCCTGGAGTTTTAGAAGGGGCCCTAACTATGGCTACACCTTC
TRBJ2-7,TRBV25-1,TRBD2,few,CASSVAGADEQYF,TGTGCCAGCAGCGTAGCGGGGGCTGACGAGCAGTACTTC
TRBJ1-5,TRBV6-1,TRBD1,many,CASKPGQGFNQPQHF,TGTGCCAGCAAACCGGGACAGGGTTTCAATCAGCCCCAGCATTTT
TRBJ2-3,TRBV13,TRBD2,many,CASSPRGGLTDTQYF,TGTGCCAGCAGCCCCCGCGGGGGACTCACAGATACGCAGTATTTT
TRBJ2-1,TRBV10-2,TRBD1,many,CASRGTGGNNEQFF,TGCGCCAGCAGGGGGACAGGGGGCAACAATGAGCAGTTCTTC
TRBJ2-1,TRBV27,TRBD2,many,CASSINRGVYNEQFF,TGTGCCAGCTCCATTAATCGGGGGGTCTACAATGAGCAGTTCTTC
TRBJ1-3,TRBV19,-,many,CASSRFGVAGNTIYF,TGTGCCAGTAGTAGGTTCGGGGTCGCCGGAAACACCATATATTTT
TRBJ1-4,TRBV11-2,-,many,CASSLRGVGEKLFF,TGTGCCAGCAGCTTGCGGGGGGTCGGTGAAAAACTGTTTTTT
TRBJ1-1,TRBV7-9,-,many,CASSWGQETRGAFF,TGTGCCAGCAGCTGGGGTCAAGAAACGAGGGGGGCTTTCTTT
TRBJ2-7,TRBV6-1,TRBD2,many,CASSELTSGKPYEQYF,TGTGCCAGCAGTGAATTGACTAGCGGGAAACCCTACGAGCAGTACTTC
TRBJ1-2,TRBV25-1,-,few,CASSDLEGYTF,TGTGCCAGCAGTGATCTTGAGGGCTACACCTTC
TRBJ2-5,TRBV5-1,TRBD1,many,CASSPGQTQETQYF,TGCGCCAGCAGCCCGGGACAGACCCAAGAGACCCAGTACTTC
TRBJ1-3,TRBV6-5,TRBD1,many,CASRRDRGLGNTIYF,TGTGCCAGCAGACGGGACAGGGGGCTTGGAAACACCATATATTTT
TRBJ2-5,TRBV10-3,-,many,CAISEEEARETQYF,TGTGCCATCAGTGAGGAGGAGGCCAGAGAGACCCAGTACTTC
TRBJ2-3,TRBV5-1,-,many,CASSAGLSTDTQYF,TGCGCCAGCAGCGCGGGACTTAGCACAGATACGCAGTATTTT
TRBJ2-1,TRBV4-3,TRBD2,many,CASSRHFHRGSGHEQFF,TGCGCCAGCAGCCGCCATTTCCATCGCGGGAGCGGCCATGAGCAGTTCTTC